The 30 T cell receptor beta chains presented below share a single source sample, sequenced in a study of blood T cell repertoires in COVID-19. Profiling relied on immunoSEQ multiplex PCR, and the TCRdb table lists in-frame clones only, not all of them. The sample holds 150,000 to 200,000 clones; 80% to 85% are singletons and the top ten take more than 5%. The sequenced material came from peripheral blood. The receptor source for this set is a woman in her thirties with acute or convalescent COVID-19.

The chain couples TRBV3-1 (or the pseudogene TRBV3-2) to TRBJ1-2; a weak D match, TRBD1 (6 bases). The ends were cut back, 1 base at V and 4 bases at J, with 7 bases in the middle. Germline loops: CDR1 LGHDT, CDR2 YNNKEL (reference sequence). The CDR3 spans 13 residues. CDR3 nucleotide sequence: TGTGCCAGCAGCCAAGGACAGGTCTATGGCTACACCTTC. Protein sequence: CASSQGQVYGYTF.

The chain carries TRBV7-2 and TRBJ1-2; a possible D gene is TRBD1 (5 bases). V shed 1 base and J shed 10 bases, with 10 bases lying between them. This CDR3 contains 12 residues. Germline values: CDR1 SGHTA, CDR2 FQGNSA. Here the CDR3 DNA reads TGTGCCAGCAGCTTAGTCAGGGCCGCCTACACCTTC. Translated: CASSLVRAAYTF.

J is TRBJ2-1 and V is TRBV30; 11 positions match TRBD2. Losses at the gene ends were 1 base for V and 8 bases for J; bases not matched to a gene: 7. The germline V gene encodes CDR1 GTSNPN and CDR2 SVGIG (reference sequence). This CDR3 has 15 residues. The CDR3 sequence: CAWSGTTSGGDEQFF. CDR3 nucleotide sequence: TGTGCCTGGAGTGGAACAACTAGCGGGGGCGATGAGCAGTTCTTC.

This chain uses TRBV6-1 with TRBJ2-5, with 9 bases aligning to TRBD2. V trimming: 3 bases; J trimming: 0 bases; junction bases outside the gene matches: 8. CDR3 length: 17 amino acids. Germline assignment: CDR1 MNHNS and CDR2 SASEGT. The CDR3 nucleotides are TGTGCCAGCAGTGACCCGACTAGCGGAGCGTACCAAGAGACCCAGTACTTC. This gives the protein CASSDPTSGAYQETQYF.

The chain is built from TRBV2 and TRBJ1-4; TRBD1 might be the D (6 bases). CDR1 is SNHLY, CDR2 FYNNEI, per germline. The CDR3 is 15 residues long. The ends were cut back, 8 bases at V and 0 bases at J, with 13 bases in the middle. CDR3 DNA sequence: TGTGCCAGCGAGACAGGACTTGCAACTAATGAAAAACTGTTTTTT. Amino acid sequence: CASETGLATNEKLFF.

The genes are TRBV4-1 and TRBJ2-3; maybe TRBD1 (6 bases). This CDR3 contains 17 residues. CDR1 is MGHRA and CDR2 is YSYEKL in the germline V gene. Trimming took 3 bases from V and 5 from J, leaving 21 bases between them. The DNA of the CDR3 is TGCGCCAGCAGCCAGGATGCCCTGGGGGCCGAGGGAGATACGCAGTATTTT. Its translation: CASSQDALGAEGDTQYF.

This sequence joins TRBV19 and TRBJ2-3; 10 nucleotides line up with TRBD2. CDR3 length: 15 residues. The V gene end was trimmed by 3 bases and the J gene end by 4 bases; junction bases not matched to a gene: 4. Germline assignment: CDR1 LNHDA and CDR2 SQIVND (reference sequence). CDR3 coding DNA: TGTGCCAGTAGTATTAATAGCGGGGGGTCAGATACGCAGTATTTT. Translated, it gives CASSINSGGSDTQYF.

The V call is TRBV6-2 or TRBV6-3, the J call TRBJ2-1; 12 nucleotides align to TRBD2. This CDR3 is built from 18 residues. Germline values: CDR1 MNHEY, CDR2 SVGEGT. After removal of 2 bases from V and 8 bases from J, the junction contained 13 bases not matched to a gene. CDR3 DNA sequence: TGTGCCAGCAGTTACACCTATACGACTAGCGGGAGTCGCTATGAGCAGTTCTTC. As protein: CASSYTYTTSGSRYEQFF.

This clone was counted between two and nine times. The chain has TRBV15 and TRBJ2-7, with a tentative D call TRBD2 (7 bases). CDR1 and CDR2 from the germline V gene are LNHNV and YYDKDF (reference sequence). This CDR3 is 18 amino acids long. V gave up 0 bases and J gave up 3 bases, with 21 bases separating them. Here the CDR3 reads CATSRDLYNRGGLYEQYF. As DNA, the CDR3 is TGTGCCACCAGCAGAGATCTCTATAATAGGGGGGGACTCTACGAGCAGTACTTC.

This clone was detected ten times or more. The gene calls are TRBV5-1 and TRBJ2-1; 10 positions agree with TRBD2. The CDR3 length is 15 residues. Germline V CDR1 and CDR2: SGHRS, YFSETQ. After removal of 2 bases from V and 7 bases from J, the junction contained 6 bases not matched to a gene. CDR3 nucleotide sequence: TGCGCCAGCAGCTTACAAAAGACTAGCGGGAATGAGCAGTTCTTC. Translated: CASSLQKTSGNEQFF.

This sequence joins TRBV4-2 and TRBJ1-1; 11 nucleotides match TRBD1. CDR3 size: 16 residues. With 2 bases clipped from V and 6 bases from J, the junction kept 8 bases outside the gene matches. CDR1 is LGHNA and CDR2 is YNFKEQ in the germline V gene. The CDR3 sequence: CASSQRTGGGSPEAFF. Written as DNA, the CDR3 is TGTGCCAGCAGCCAAAGGACAGGGGGCGGGAGCCCTGAAGCTTTCTTT.

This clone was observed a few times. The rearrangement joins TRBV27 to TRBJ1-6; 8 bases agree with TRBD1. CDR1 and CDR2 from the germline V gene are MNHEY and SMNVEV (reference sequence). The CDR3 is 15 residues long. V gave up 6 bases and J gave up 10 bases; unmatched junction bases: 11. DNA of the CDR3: TGTGCCAGCAGGACCCAACAGGGGGGATACTCACCCCTCCACTTT. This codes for CASRTQQGGYSPLHF.

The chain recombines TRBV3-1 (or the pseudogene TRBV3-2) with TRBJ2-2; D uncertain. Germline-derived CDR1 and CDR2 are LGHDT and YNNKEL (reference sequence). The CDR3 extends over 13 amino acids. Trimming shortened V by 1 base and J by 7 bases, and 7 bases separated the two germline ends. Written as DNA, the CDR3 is TGTGCCAGCAGCCAAGGCATGCGCGGGGAGCTGTTTTTT. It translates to CASSQGMRGELFF.

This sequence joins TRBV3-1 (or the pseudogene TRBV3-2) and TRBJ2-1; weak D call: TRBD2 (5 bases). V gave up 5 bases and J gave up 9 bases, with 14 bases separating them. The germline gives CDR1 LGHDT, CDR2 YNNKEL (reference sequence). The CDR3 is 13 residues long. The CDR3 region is CASSKRGEGEQFF. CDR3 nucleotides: TGTGCCAGCAGCAAACGGGGAGAGGGTGAGCAGTTCTTC.

DNA for the CDR3: TGTGCCAGCAGCTTTACTCACTCCTACGAGCAGTACTTC. Its translation: CASSFTHSYEQYF. The J gene is TRBJ2-7, the V gene TRBV7-4; no reliable D call. V gave up 3 bases and J gave up 0 bases, with 6 bases separating them. The CDR3 runs 13 residues. Germline V gene data show CDR1 as SGHVT and CDR2 as SQSDAQ.

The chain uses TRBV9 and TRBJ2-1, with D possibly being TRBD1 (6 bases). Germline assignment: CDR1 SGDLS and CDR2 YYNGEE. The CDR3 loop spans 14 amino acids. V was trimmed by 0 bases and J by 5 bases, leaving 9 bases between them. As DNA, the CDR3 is TGTGCCAGCAGCGTAGGGACAGTCAACAATGAGCAGTTCTTC. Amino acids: CASSVGTVNNEQFF. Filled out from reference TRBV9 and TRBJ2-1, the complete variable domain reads DSGVTQTPKHLITATGQRVTLRCSPRSGDLSVYWYQQSLDQGLQFLIQYYNGEERAKGNILERFSAQQFPDLHSELNLSSLELGDSALYFCASSVGTVNNEQFFGPGTRLTVL.

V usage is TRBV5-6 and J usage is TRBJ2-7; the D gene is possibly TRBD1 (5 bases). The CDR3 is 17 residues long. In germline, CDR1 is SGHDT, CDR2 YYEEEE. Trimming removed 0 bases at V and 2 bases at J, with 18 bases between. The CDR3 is CASSLALRGLTTYEQYF. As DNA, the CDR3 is TGTGCCAGCAGCTTGGCCCTTAGGGGCCTAACAACCTACGAGCAGTACTTC.

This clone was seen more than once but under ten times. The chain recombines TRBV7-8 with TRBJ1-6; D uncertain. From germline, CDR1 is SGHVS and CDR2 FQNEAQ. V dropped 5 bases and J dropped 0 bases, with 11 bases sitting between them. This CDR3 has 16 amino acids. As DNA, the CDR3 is TGTGCCAGCAGCCCCGGAGGGCTCTCCTATAATTCACCCCTCCACTTT. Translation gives CASSPGGLSYNSPLHF. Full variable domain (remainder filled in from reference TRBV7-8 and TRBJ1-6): GAGVSQSPRYKVAKRGQDVALRCDPISGHVSLFWYQQALGQGPEFLTYFQNEAQLDKSGLPSDRFFAERPEGSVSTLKIQRTQQEDSAVYLCASSPGGLSYNSPLHFGNGTRLTVT.

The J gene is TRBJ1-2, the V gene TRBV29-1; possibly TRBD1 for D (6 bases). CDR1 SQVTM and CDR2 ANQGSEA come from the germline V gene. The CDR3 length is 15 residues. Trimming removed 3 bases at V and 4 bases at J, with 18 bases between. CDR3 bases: TGCAGCGTTGATGCCGGACAGACGGTTGGCTATGGCTACACCTTC. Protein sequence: CSVDAGQTVGYGYTF.

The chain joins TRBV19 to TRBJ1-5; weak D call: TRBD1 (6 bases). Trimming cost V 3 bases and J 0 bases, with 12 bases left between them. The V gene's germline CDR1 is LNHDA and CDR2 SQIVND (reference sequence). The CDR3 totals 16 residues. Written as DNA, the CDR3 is TGTGCCAGTAGTATCATAACAGGGTCTAGCAATCAGCCCCAGCATTTT. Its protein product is CASSIITGSSNQPQHF.

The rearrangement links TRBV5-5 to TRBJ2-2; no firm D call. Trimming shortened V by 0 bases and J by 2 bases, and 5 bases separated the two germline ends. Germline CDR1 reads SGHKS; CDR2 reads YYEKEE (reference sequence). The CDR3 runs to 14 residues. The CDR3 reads CASSLALNTGELFF. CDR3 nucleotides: TGTGCCAGCAGCTTGGCGCTAAACACCGGGGAGCTGTTTTTT.

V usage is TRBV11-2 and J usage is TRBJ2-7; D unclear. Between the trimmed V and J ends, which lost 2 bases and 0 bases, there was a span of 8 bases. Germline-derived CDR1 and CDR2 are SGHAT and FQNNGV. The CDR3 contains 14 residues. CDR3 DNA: TGTGCCAGCAGCTTATTCGGCGGCTCCTACGAGCAGTACTTC. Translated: CASSLFGGSYEQYF.

The CDR3 bases are TGCGCCAGCAGCTTATCAGTGAGCGGTGAAGCTTTCTTT. Protein sequence: CASSLSVSGEAFF. The gene calls are TRBV5-1 and TRBJ1-1; D is uncertain. The CDR3 extends over 13 amino acids. Trimming removed 2 bases at V and 7 bases at J, with 12 bases between. Looked up from germline, CDR1 is SGHRS and CDR2 is YFSETQ.

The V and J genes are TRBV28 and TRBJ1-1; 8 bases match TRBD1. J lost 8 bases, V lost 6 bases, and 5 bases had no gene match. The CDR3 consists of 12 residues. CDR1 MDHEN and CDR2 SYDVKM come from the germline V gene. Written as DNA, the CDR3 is TGTGCCAGCAGACCGGGACAGGTAGAAGCTTTCTTT. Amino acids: CASRPGQVEAFF.

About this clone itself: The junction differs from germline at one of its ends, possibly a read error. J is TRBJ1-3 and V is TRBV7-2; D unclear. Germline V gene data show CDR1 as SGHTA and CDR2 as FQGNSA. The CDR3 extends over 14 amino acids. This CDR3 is CASGLGHSGNTIYF. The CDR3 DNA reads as TGTGCCAGCGGCTTAGGGCACTCTGGAAACACCATATATTTT.

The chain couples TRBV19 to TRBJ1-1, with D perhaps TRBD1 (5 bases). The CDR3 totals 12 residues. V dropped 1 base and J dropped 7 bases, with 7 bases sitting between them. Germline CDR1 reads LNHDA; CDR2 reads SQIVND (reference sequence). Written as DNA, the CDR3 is TGTGCCAGTAGTATAGCGGGACTTGAAGCTTTCTTT. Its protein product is CASSIAGLEAFF.

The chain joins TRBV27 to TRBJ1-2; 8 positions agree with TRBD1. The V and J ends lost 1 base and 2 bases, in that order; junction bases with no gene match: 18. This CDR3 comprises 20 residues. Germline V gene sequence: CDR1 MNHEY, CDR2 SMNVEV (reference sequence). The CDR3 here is CASSLLGRGFKGQENYGYTF. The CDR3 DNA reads TGTGCCAGCAGTTTATTGGGCCGGGGATTTAAGGGACAGGAAAACTATGGCTACACCTTC.

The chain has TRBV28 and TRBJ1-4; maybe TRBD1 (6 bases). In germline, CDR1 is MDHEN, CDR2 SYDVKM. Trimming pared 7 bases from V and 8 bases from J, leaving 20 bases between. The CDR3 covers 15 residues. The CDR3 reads CASTPPVGAEEKLFF. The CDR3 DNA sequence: TGTGCCAGCACCCCTCCAGTGGGGGCAGAGGAAAAACTGTTTTTT. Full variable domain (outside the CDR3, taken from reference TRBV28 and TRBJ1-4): DVKVTQSSRYLVKRTGEKVFLECVQDMDHENMFWYRQDPGLGLRLIYFSYDVKMKEKGDIPEGYSVSREKKERFSLILESASTNQTSMYLCASTPPVGAEEKLFFGSGTQLSVL.

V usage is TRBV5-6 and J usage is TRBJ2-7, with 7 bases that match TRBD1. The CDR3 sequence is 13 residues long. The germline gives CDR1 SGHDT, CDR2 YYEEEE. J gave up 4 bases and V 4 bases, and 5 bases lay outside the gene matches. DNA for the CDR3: TGTGCCAGCAGCCGGGACAGAGAATACGAGCAGTACTTC. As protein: CASSRDREYEQYF.

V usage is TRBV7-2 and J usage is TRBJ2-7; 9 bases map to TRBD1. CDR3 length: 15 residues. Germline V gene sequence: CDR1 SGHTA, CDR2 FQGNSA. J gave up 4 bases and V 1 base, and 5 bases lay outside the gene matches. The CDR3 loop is CASSLGTTGGYEQYF. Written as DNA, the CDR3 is TGTGCCAGCAGCTTAGGTACGACAGGGGGGTACGAGCAGTACTTC.